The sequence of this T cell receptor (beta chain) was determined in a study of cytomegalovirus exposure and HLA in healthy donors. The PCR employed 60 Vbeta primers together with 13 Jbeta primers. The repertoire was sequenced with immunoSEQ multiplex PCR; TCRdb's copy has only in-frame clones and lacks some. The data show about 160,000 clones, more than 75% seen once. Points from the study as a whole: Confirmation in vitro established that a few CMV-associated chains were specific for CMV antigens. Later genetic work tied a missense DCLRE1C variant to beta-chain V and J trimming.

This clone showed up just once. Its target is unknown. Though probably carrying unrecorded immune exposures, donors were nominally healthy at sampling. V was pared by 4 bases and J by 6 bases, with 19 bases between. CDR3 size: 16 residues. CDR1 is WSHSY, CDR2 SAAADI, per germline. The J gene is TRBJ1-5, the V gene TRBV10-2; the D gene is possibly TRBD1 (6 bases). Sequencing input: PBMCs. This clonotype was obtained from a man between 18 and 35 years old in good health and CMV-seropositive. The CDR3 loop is CASSVYRGARGQPQHF. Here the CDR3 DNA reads TGCGCCAGCAGTGTTTATCGGGGGGCCAGAGGTCAGCCCCAGCATTTT.